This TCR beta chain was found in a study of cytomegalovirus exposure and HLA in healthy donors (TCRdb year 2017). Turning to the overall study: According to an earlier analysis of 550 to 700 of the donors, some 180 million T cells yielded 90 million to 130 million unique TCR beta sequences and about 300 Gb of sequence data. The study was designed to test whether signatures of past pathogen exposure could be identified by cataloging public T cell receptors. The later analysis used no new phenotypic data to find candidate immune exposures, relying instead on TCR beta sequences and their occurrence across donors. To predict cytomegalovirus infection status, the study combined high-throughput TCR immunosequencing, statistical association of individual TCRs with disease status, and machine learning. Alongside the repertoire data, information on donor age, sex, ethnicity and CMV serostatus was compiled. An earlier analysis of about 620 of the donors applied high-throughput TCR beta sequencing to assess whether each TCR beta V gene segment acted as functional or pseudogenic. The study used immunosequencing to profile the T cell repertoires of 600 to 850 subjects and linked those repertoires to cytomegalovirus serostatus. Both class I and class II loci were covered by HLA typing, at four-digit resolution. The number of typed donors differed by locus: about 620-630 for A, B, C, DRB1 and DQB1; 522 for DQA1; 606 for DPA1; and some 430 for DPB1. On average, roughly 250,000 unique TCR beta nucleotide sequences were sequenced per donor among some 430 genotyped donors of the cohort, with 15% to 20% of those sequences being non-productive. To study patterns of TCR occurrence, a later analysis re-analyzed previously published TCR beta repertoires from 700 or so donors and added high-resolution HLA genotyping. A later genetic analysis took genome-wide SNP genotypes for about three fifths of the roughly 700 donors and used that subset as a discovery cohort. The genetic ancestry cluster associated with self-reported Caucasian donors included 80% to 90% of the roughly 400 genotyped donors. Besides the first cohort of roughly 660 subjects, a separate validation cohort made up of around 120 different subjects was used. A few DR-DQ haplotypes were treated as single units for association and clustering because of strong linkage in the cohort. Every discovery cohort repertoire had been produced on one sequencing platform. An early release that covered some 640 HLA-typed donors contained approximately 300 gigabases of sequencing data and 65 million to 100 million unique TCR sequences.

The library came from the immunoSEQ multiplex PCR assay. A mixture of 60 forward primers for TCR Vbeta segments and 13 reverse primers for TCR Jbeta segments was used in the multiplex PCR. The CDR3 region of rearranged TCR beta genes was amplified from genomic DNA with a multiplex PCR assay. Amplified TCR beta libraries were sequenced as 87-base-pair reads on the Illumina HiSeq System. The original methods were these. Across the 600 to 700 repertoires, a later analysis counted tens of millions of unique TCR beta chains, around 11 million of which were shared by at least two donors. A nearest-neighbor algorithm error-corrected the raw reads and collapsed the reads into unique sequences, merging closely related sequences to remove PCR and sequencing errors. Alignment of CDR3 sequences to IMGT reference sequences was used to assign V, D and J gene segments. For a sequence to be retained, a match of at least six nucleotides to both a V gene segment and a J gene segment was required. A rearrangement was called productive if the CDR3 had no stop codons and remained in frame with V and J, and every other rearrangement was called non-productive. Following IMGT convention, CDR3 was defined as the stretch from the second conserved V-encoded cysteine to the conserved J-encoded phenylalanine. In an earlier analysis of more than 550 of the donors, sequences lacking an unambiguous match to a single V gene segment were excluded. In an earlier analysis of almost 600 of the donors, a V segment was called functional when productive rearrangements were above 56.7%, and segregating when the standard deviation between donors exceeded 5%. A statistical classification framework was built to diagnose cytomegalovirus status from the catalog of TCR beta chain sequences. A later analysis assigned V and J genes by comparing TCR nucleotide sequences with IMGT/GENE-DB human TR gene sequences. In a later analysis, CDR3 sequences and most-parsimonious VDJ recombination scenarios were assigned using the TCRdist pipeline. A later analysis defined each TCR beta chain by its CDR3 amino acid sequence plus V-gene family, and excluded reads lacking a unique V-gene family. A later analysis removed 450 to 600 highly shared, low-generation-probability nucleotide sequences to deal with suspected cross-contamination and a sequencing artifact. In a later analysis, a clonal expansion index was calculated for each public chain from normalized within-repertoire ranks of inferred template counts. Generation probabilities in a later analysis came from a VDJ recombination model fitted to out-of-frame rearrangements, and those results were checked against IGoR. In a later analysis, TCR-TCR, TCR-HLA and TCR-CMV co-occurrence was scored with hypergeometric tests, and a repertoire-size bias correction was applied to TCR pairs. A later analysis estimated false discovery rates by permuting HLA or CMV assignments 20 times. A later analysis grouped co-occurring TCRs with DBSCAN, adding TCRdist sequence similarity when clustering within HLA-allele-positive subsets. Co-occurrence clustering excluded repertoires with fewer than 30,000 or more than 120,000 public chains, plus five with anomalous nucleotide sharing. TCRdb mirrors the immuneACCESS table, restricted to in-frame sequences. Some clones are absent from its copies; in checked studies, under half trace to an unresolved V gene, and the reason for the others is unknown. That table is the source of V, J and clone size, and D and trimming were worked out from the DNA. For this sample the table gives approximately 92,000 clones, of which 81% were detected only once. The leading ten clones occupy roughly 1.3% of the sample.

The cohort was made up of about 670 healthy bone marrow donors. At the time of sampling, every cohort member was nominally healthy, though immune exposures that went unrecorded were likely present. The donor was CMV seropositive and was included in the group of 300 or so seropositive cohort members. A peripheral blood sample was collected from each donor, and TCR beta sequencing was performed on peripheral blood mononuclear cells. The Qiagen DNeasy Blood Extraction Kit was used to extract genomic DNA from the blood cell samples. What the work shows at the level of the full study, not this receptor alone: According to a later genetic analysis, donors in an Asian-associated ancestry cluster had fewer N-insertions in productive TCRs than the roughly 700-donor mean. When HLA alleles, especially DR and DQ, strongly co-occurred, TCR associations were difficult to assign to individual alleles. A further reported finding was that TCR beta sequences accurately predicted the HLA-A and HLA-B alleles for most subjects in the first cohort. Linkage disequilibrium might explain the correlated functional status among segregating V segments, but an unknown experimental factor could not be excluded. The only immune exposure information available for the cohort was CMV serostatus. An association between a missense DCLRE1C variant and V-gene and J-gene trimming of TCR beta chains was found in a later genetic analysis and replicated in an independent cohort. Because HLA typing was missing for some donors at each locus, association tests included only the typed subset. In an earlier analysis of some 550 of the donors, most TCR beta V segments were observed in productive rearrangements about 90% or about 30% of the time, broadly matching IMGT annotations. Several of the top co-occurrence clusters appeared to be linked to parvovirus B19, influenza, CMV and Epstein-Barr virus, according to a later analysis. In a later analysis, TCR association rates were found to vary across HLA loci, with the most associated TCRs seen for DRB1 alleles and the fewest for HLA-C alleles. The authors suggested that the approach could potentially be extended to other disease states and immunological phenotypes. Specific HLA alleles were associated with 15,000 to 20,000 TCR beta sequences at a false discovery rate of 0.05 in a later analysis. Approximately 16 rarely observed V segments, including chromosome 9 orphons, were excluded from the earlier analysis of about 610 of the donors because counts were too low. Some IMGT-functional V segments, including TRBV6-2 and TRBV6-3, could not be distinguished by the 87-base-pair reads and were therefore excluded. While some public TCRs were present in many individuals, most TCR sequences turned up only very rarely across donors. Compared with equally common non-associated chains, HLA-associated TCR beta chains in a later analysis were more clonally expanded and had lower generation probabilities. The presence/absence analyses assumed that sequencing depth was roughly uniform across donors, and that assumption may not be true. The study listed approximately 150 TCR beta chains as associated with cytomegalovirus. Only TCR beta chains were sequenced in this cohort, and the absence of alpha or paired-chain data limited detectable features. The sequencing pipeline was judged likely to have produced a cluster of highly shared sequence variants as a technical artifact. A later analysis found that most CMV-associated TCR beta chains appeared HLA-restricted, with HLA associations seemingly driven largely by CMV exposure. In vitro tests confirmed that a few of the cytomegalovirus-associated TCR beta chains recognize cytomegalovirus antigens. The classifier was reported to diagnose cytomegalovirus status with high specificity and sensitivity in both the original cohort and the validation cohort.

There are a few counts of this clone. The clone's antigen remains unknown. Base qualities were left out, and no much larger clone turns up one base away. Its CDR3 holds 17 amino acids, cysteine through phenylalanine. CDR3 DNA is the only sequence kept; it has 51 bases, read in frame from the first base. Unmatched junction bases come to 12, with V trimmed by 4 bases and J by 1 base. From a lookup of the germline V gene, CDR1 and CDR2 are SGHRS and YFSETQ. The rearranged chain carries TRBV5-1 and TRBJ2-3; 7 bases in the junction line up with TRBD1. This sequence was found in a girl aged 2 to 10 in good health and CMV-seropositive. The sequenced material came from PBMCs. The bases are TGCGCCAGCAGCAATACGACAGGGATCGGTGGCACAGATACGCAGTATTTT. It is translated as CASSNTTGIGGTDTQYF.